This T cell receptor (beta chain) was documented in a study of T-cell reconstitution after alpha-beta-depleted transplantation in children. Construction of the TCRbeta library involved unique molecular identifiers. TCRdb analysed the PCR reads with MiXCR anew, one entry per CDR3 protein. The sample includes about 230,000 distinct CDR3 sequences, approximately 9.9% seen only once; the top ten take about 5.4%. Trimming pared 5 bases from V and 5 bases from J, leaving 16 bases between. Germline V CDR1 and CDR2: SGHTA, FQGNSA. The CDR3 consists of 15 residues. The receptor was isolated from a human donor who donated a stem cell graft to a child with SCID. The material sequenced was PBMCs from the stem cell graft donor, taken from the stem cell graft. V gene TRBV7-2 combines with J gene TRBJ1-5; the D gene is possibly TRBD1 (5 bases). CDR3 in DNA: TGTGCCAGCAGCACCTACGGGGGAGGGCATCAGCCCCAGCATTTT. Its protein is CASSTYGGGHQPQHF.